This record covers a single T cell receptor (beta chain). The CDR3 contains 15 residues. After removal of 5 bases from V and 5 bases from J, the junction contained 5 bases not matched to a gene. The germline V gene encodes CDR1 SGHTA and CDR2 FQGTGA. The data are from a study of OX40 agonist ivuxolimab in advanced cancers. Some clones are missing from TCRdb's copy, which holds only in-frame ones; the method was immunoSEQ multiplex PCR. This table has about 74,000 clones, around 80% appearing once. The source is an adult with an advanced solid tumor such as melanoma, head and neck, liver or kidney cancer. Here the sequenced sample was CD4+ or CD8+ T cells sorted from blood, taken in a trial of the OX40 agonist ivuxolimab. The V call is TRBV7-3, the J call TRBJ2-1, with 11 bases that match TRBD2. The CDR3 reads CASSLGLAVDNEQFF. The DNA of the CDR3 is TGTGCCAGCAGCCTGGGACTAGCGGTAGACAATGAGCAGTTCTTC.